The 18 T cell receptor beta chains presented below share a single source sample, sequenced in a study of T-cell memory formation after mild COVID-19. TCRdb processed the 5' RACE reads anew with MiXCR; each CDR3 protein has one entry. The sample has around 130,000 distinct CDR3 sequences; 11% to 15% are singletons. Source material: PBMCs or a T cell subset sorted from them (not recorded which). The receptors were gathered from an adult woman who had mild COVID-19 (a few samples of this study predate the infection). Cell type and time point are not known.

The CDR3 bases are TGTGCCACCAGTGGTCCTGATCGAGGTGGGAGGGCGTACGAGCAGTTCTTC. Translation: CATSGPDRGGRAYEQFF. The chain links TRBV24-1 to TRBJ2-1, with TRBD2 matching over 7 bases. This CDR3 comprises 17 residues. Germline V CDR1 and CDR2: KGHDR, SFDVKD. The J segment lost 10 bases and the V segment lost 5 bases, leaving 19 bases of the junction unmatched.

The J gene is TRBJ2-3, the V gene TRBV9; the D is unclear. Trimming removed 0 bases at V and 2 bases at J, with 7 bases between. From germline, CDR1 is SGDLS and CDR2 YYNGEE. This CDR3 region has 14 residues. The DNA of the CDR3 is TGTGCCAGCAGCGTAGGTACTCCCACAGATACGCAGTATTTT. Residues: CASSVGTPTDTQYF. The whole variable domain, remainder taken from reference TRBV9 and TRBJ2-3, is DSGVTQTPKHLITATGQRVTLRCSPRSGDLSVYWYQQSLDQGLQFLIQYYNGEERAKGNILERFSAQQFPDLHSELNLSSLELGDSALYFCASSVGTPTDTQYFGPGTRLTVL.

The gene calls are TRBV9 and TRBJ2-7; tentatively, D is TRBD2 (5 bases). Germline V gene data show CDR1 as SGDLS and CDR2 as YYNGEE. V lost 3 bases, J lost 2 bases, and 9 bases lay in between. This CDR3 has 13 amino acids. CDR3 protein: CASSDDGTYEQYF. CDR3 DNA sequence: TGTGCCAGCAGCGATGACGGGACCTACGAGCAGTACTTC.

This clonotype was found a few times. The chain uses TRBV9 and TRBJ1-6; 12 bases agree with TRBD1. CDR3 length equals 16 residues. The germline V gene encodes CDR1 SGDLS and CDR2 YYNGEE. V was clipped by 3 bases and J by 8 bases; unmatched bases: 6. The CDR3 spells CASSETGTGGHSPLHF. The CDR3 coding sequence is TGTGCCAGCAGCGAGACCGGGACAGGGGGCCATTCACCCCTCCACTTT. Together with reference TRBV9 and TRBJ1-6, the CDR3 gives the full variable domain: DSGVTQTPKHLITATGQRVTLRCSPRSGDLSVYWYQQSLDQGLQFLIQYYNGEERAKGNILERFSAQQFPDLHSELNLSSLELGDSALYFCASSETGTGGHSPLHFGNGTRLTVT.

There are a few counts of this clonotype. The CDR3 protein is CASSYSFSERGGGDQETQYF. CDR3 nucleotide sequence: TGTGCCAGCAGTTACTCGTTTTCCGAGCGGGGCGGGGGTGATCAAGAGACCCAGTACTTC. V usage is TRBV6-6 and J usage is TRBJ2-5; 7 bases fit TRBD2. The germline CDR1 and CDR2 sequences are MNHNY and SVGAGI (reference sequence). V trimming: 0 bases; J trimming: 2 bases; junction bases outside the gene matches: 18. This CDR3 is built from 20 residues.

In DNA, the CDR3 is TGTGCCAGCAGTCTCCTCCCAGGCCAAAATTCACCCCTCCACTTT. It yields the protein CASSLLPGQNSPLHF. V gene TRBV7-9 combines with J gene TRBJ1-6; D unclear. The germline V and J ends were trimmed by 6 bases and 7 bases, with 16 bases remaining between them. Germline V gives CDR1 SEHNR, CDR2 FQNEAQ (reference sequence). The CDR3 runs 15 residues.

The V and J genes are TRBV7-8 and TRBJ2-1; the match to TRBD2 covers 8 bases. CDR1 is SGHVS, CDR2 FQNEAQ, per germline. CDR3 length: 17 residues. J gave up 1 base and V 4 bases, and 9 bases lay outside the gene matches. In DNA form, the CDR3 reads TGTGCCAGCAGCTCTAGCGGGTACAGCGAGTCCTACAATGAGCAGTTCTTC. Protein product: CASSSSGYSESYNEQFF. Full variable domain (missing parts from reference TRBV7-8 and TRBJ2-1): GAGVSQSPRYKVAKRGQDVALRCDPISGHVSLFWYQQALGQGPEFLTYFQNEAQLDKSGLPSDRFFAERPEGSVSTLKIQRTQQEDSAVYLCASSSSGYSESYNEQFFGPGTRLTVL.

This clonotype was seen a few times. J is TRBJ2-7 and V is TRBV4-3; D is possibly TRBD2 (5 bases). V was trimmed by 6 bases and J by 3 bases, leaving 15 bases between them. Germline CDR1 and CDR2: LGHNA and YSLEER. CDR3 length: 14 residues. CDR3 sequence (DNA): TGCGCCAGCAGTCAAAGGCTAGCTAACTACGAGCAGTACTTC. This sequence encodes CASSQRLANYEQYF.

V usage is TRBV4-2 and J usage is TRBJ2-5; the D is unclear. V gave up 0 bases and J gave up 1 base, with 6 bases separating them. CDR3 length: 14 residues. Germline V gene lookup returns CDR1 LGHNA and CDR2 YNFKEQ. CDR3 amino acids: CASSQDTSQETQYF. As DNA, the CDR3 is TGTGCCAGCAGCCAAGATACCAGCCAAGAGACCCAGTACTTC.

The rearrangement joins TRBV19 to TRBJ1-2, with 9 bases matching TRBD1. Germline assignment: CDR1 LNHDA and CDR2 SQIVND (reference sequence). This CDR3 comprises 13 residues. V was clipped by 5 bases and J by 9 bases; unmatched bases: 7. This CDR3 reads CASSSGTGIRYTF. CDR3 nucleotides: TGTGCCAGTAGTTCCGGGACAGGGATCCGCTACACCTTC.

Only a few counts were recorded for this clonotype. The chain uses TRBV18 and TRBJ1-1; D perhaps matches TRBD1 (5 bases). V was cut by 0 bases and J by 11 bases, with 16 bases left in between. The germline V gene encodes CDR1 KGHSH and CDR2 LQKENI. This CDR3 comprises 14 residues. The CDR3 protein is CASSPPSRVHWAFF. CDR3 coding DNA: TGTGCCAGCTCACCACCTTCCAGGGTTCACTGGGCTTTCTTT.

This clonotype came up a few times. Written as DNA, the CDR3 is TGTGCCAGTAGTATCGGGGGGTGGCAGGGCAGCCACAATGAGCAGTTCTTC. Protein product: CASSIGGWQGSHNEQFF. J is TRBJ2-1 and V is TRBV19; 7 bases line up with TRBD2. This CDR3 region has 17 residues. The trim removed 3 bases at V and 5 bases at J, leaving 13 bases unmatched. Germline loops: CDR1 LNHDA, CDR2 SQIVND (reference sequence).

This clonotype was seen more than once but under ten times. This sequence joins TRBV4-1 and TRBJ2-7; the D call may be TRBD1 or TRBD2 (5 bases each). Germline loops: CDR1 MGHRA, CDR2 YSYEKL. The CDR3 spans 14 residues. The V end lost 3 bases, the J end lost 3 bases, and 12 bases lay between the germline ends. Written as DNA, the CDR3 is TGCGCCAGCAGCCAGGAGGACAACTACTACGAGCAGTACTTC. Translating gives CASSQEDNYYEQYF.

CDR3 sequence: CASSLGGQGGSYEQYF. CDR3 nucleotide sequence: TGTGCCAGCAGCTTAGGGGGACAGGGGGGATCCTACGAGCAGTACTTC. The chain is built from TRBV7-2 and TRBJ2-7; 11 bases fit TRBD1. There are 16 residues in the CDR3. From germline, CDR1 is SGHTA and CDR2 FQGNSA. After removal of 1 base from V and 1 base from J, the junction contained 3 bases not matched to a gene.

This clonotype occurred many times. The CDR3 nucleotides read TGTGCCAGCAGCCTGACAGGGCAGCAGTTCTTC. Its translation: CASSLTGQQFF. The rearrangement uses TRBV11-2 and TRBJ2-1; 7 nucleotides align to TRBD1. The CDR3 consists of 11 residues. Per the germline V gene, CDR1 is SGHAT and CDR2 is FQNNGV. Trimming at V came to 5 bases and at J to 11 bases, leaving 3 bases not matched to a gene.

The rearrangement joins TRBV7-6 to TRBJ2-5, with a weak D call TRBD1 (5 bases). Trimming took off 8 bases at V and 4 bases at J, with 11 bases between the two ends. The CDR3 runs 12 residues. Germline V gene sequence: CDR1 SGHVS, CDR2 FNYEAQ. The CDR3 here is CASGAFLETQYF. CDR3 in DNA: TGTGCCAGCGGGGCATTCTTAGAGACCCAGTACTTC. Complete variable domain (other parts from reference TRBV7-6 and TRBJ2-5): GAGVSQSPRYKVTKRGQDVALRCDPISGHVSLYWYRQALGQGPEFLTYFNYEAQQDKSGLPNDRFSAERPEGSISTLTIQRTEQRDSAMYRCASGAFLETQYFGPGTRLLVL.

The chain carries TRBV9 and TRBJ2-7; D is undetermined. There are 14 residues in the CDR3. Deletions cut 1 base from V and 0 bases from J, with 8 bases between. Germline values: CDR1 SGDLS, CDR2 YYNGEE. CDR3 sequence reads: CASSVSSASYEQYF. CDR3 DNA sequence: TGTGCCAGCAGCGTATCTTCAGCCTCCTACGAGCAGTACTTC.

This clonotype was recorded many times. V usage is TRBV4-1 and J usage is TRBJ1-4, with 7 bases identical to TRBD1. Germline CDR1 MGHRA, CDR2 YSYEKL. The CDR3 runs to 16 residues. Trimming took 4 bases from V and 7 from J; bases not matched to a gene: 12. In DNA form, the CDR3 reads TGCGCCAGCAGCCTAGTCGGGACAGATCTACGTGAAAAACTGTTTTTT. It encodes CASSLVGTDLREKLFF.